The 17 T cell receptor beta chains below come from one sample, sequenced in a study of siplizumab effects on memory and regulatory T cells. TCRdb's table, derived via immunoSEQ multiplex PCR, lists solely in-frame clones and lacks some. The repertoire holds about 120,000 clones, with approximately 92% as singletons. The sequencing input was CD4+ T cells sorted from blood. These receptors were collected from a human donor in good health.

CDR3 nucleotides: TGTGCCAGCAGCGTAGATACCCGCCCCTATGGCTACACCTTC. This translates into CASSVDTRPYGYTF. This chain uses TRBV9 with TRBJ1-2; D unclear. The CDR3 consists of 14 residues. Per the germline V gene, CDR1 is SGDLS and CDR2 is YYNGEE. Trimming took off 0 bases at V and 4 bases at J, with 10 bases between the two ends.

The chain uses TRBV9 and TRBJ2-5; the D gene could be TRBD1 or TRBD2 (7 bases each). V was pared by 4 bases and J by 1 base, with 14 bases between. CDR3 length equals 15 residues. Germline assignment: CDR1 SGDLS and CDR2 YYNGEE. This CDR3 is CASSPQGGLQETQYF. CDR3 DNA sequence: TGTGCCAGCAGCCCCCAGGGGGGGCTCCAAGAGACCCAGTACTTC.

In this sample, this clone turned up once. Other DNA variants within this sample encode the same CDR3. The chain employs TRBV9 and TRBJ2-7; possibly TRBD1 or TRBD2 for D (5 bases each). Germline V gene sequence: CDR1 SGDLS, CDR2 YYNGEE. The CDR3 totals 14 residues. V lost 0 bases and J lost 3, with 10 bases in between. As DNA, the CDR3 is TGTGCCAGCAGCGTAGGCCCAGGGAGCTACGAGCAGTACTTC. Translating gives CASSVGPGSYEQYF.

The sample holds one count of this clone. Relative to the germline gene, one junction end is altered; a read error may explain this. The chain carries TRBV6-6 and TRBJ1-1, with 7 bases that match TRBD1. The germline CDR1 and CDR2 sequences are MNHNY and SVGAGI (reference sequence). The CDR3 has 14 residues. Here the CDR3 DNA reads TGTGCCAGTAGTTTAGGGGGCCCGAACACTGAAGCTTTCTTT. Translation gives CASSLGGPNTEAFF.

J is TRBJ2-7 and V is TRBV18; the D gene could be TRBD1 or TRBD2 (6 bases each). Germline-derived CDR1 and CDR2 are KGHSH and LQKENI. This CDR3 spans 15 amino acids. The germline V and J ends were trimmed by 1 base and 1 base, with 11 bases remaining between them. This chain's CDR3 is CASSPRGAGSYEQYF. The CDR3 DNA is TGTGCCAGCTCACCACGGGGGGCCGGGTCCTACGAGCAGTACTTC. Using reference TRBV18 and TRBJ2-7 for the parts outside the CDR3, the full variable domain is NAGVMQNPRHLVRRRGQEARLRCSPMKGHSHVYWYRQLPEEGLKFMVYLQKENIIDESGMPKERFSAEFPKEGPSILRIQQVVRGDSAAYFCASSPRGAGSYEQYFGPGTRLTVT.

This chain connects TRBV6-5 to TRBJ2-3, with D tentatively TRBD2 (6 bases). CDR3 length equals 13 residues. CDR1 and CDR2 (germline): MNHEY, SVGAGI. Trimming removed 6 bases at V and 5 bases at J, with 12 bases between. The chain's CDR3 is CASRRETKDTQYF. The CDR3 DNA follows: TGTGCCAGCAGACGGGAGACGAAAGATACGCAGTATTTT.

This clone was detected only once. The CDR3 sequence is CASSLDRDYGYTF. CDR3 nucleotides: TGTGCCAGCAGTTTGGACAGGGACTATGGCTACACCTTC. The rearrangement joins TRBV27 to TRBJ1-2; 8 bases align to TRBD1. The V gene end was trimmed by 3 bases and the J gene end by 3 bases; junction bases not matched to a gene: 0. This CDR3 spans 13 amino acids. Germline loops: CDR1 MNHEY, CDR2 SMNVEV (reference sequence).

This clone was detected once. This sequence joins TRBV5-1 and TRBJ2-2; TRBD2 matches 10 bases. The germline CDR1 and CDR2 sequences are SGHRS and YFSETQ. Germline trimming cut 2 bases from V and 5 bases from J; bases unmatched to any gene: 6. The CDR3 extends over 16 amino acids. In DNA form, the CDR3 reads TGCGCCAGCAGCTTTTTAGCGGGGGGCCCGACCGGGGAGCTGTTTTTT. It encodes CASSFLAGGPTGELFF.

This clone occurred once. The chain uses TRBV5-1 and TRBJ2-7, with 10 bases matching TRBD2. The germline V gene encodes CDR1 SGHRS and CDR2 YFSETQ. This CDR3 is 17 amino acids long. The V and J ends lost 4 bases and 6 bases, in that order; junction bases with no gene match: 16. Here the CDR3 reads CASSQLERLAGLGEQYF. CDR3 DNA sequence: TGCGCCAGCAGCCAACTTGAACGACTAGCGGGCCTCGGCGAGCAGTACTTC.

The chain recombines TRBV9 with TRBJ1-3; maybe TRBD1 (5 bases). Trimming removed 0 bases at V and 7 bases at J, with 11 bases between. CDR1 is SGDLS, CDR2 YYNGEE, per germline. The CDR3 runs 14 residues. The CDR3 coding sequence is TGTGCCAGCAGCGTAGGGGGCATTCGGAACACCATATATTTT. This translates into CASSVGGIRNTIYF.

The chain employs TRBV5-6 and TRBJ1-4; D unclear. In germline, CDR1 is SGHDT, CDR2 YYEEEE. Trimming took 4 bases from V and 8 from J, leaving 21 bases between them. This CDR3 has 16 amino acids. The DNA of the CDR3 is TGTGCCAGCAGCCCGAAGACCGCCGCGGTGGGGGAAAAACTGTTTTTT. Its translation: CASSPKTAAVGEKLFF.

This rearrangement joins TRBV14 to TRBJ2-1, with D perhaps matching TRBD2 (8 bases). This CDR3 comprises 19 residues. The V gene lost 0 bases and the J gene lost 12 bases, with 30 bases spanning the gap. CDR1 and CDR2 (germline): SGHDN, FVKESK. The CDR3 region is CASSQDLVLAGQRNFGQFF. CDR3 nucleotide sequence: TGTGCCAGCAGCCAAGATCTAGTTTTAGCGGGACAGCGAAATTTCGGGCAGTTCTTC. The full variable domain, its missing parts supplied by reference TRBV14 and TRBJ2-1, is EAGVTQFPSHSVIEKGQTVTLRCDPISGHDNLYWYRRVMGKEIKFLLHFVKESKQDESGMPNNRFLAERTGGTYSTLKVQPAELEDSGVYFCASSQDLVLAGQRNFGQFFGPGTRLTVL.

The chain uses TRBV27 and TRBJ1-1; D is unresolved. The CDR3 covers 17 residues. The germline V gene has CDR1 MNHEY and CDR2 SMNVEV (reference sequence). V lost 3 bases, J lost 5 bases, and 22 bases lay in between. This CDR3 is CASSFKTGGMSSTEAFF. The CDR3 region has the DNA TGTGCCAGCAGTTTCAAGACCGGCGGCATGTCTTCGACTGAAGCTTTCTTT.

The CDR3 here is CASSFAGSNYEQYF. CDR3 sequence (DNA): TGTGCCAGTAGTTTCGCGGGGAGCAACTACGAGCAGTACTTC. The V and J genes are TRBV19 and TRBJ2-7; tentative D call: TRBD2 (6 bases). Germline V gene sequence: CDR1 LNHDA, CDR2 SQIVND (reference sequence). This CDR3 is 14 amino acids long. The germline V and J ends were trimmed by 5 bases and 3 bases, with 14 bases remaining between them.

The V call is TRBV14, the J call TRBJ2-1; no clear D gene. The CDR3 consists of 16 residues. Trimming took 0 bases from V and 0 from J, leaving 9 bases between them. From germline, CDR1 is SGHDN and CDR2 FVKESK. Written as DNA, the CDR3 is TGTGCCAGCAGCCAAGATGGAAAGAGCTCCTACAATGAGCAGTTCTTC. Its protein product is CASSQDGKSSYNEQFF.

The chain couples TRBV5-6 to TRBJ2-2, with TRBD2 identical over 10 bases. V was clipped by 0 bases and J by 4 bases; unmatched bases: 12. The germline CDR1 and CDR2 sequences are SGHDT and YYEEEE. The CDR3 extends over 19 amino acids. For the CDR3, the DNA is TGTGCCAGCAGCTTGGGCCCCTCCATACTAGCGGGGAGCACCGGGGAGCTGTTTTTT. Its protein product is CASSLGPSILAGSTGELFF.

V and J are TRBV27 and TRBJ2-2; the match to TRBD2 covers 9 bases. Germline-derived CDR1 and CDR2 are MNHEY and SMNVEV (reference sequence). This CDR3 comprises 16 residues. Trimming took 0 bases from V and 5 from J; bases not matched to a gene: 4. This CDR3 is CASSLSSGSGTGELFF. CDR3 coding DNA: TGTGCCAGCAGTTTATCTAGCGGGAGTGGTACCGGGGAGCTGTTTTTT.